Below are 3 T cell receptor beta chains sequenced from a single sample in a study of T cells after yellow fever vaccination. One entry per CDR3 protein results from TCRdb running MiXCR on the 5' RACE reads. The data contain 150,000 to 200,000 distinct CDR3 sequences, 11% of them singletons. The starting material was CD8+ T cells sorted from PBMCs, obtained 15 days after the yellow fever booster vaccination. The receptors were sampled from a man younger than 30 who received the YFV17D yellow fever vaccine.

The rearrangement joins TRBV27 to TRBJ2-5, with 7 bases fitting TRBD2. Germline V lookup: CDR1 MNHEY, CDR2 SMNVEV (reference sequence). With 8 bases clipped from V and 2 bases from J, the junction kept 5 bases outside the gene matches. There are 13 residues in the CDR3. The CDR3 nucleotides are TGTGCCAGCGGGCTAGCGGTTCAAGAGACCCAGTACTTC. Translated: CASGLAVQETQYF.

The chain employs TRBV6-5 and TRBJ2-2; 9 bases fit TRBD2. The V and J ends lost 4 bases and 8 bases, in that order; junction bases with no gene match: 8. The CDR3 length is 15 residues. Looked up from germline, CDR1 is MNHEY and CDR2 is SVGAGI. CDR3 DNA: TGTGCCAGCAGTTCTTGGCGGGGGGGCCAGGGGGAGCTGTTTTTT. This sequence encodes CASSSWRGGQGELFF.

This clonotype was counted at least ten times. The rearrangement links TRBV6-5 to TRBJ2-1, with a tentative D call TRBD2 (6 bases). The germline CDR1 and CDR2 sequences are MNHEY and SVGAGI. The ends were cut back, 0 bases at V and 9 bases at J, with 6 bases in the middle. The CDR3 contains 12 residues. The CDR3 loop is CASSYSGGEQFF. The DNA for the CDR3 is TGTGCCAGCAGTTACTCCGGGGGTGAGCAGTTCTTC.